This entry is about one TCR beta chain. Germline CDR1 is SNHLY and CDR2 is FYNNEI. Trimming took off 8 bases at V and 3 bases at J, with 13 bases between the two ends. The CDR3 consists of 13 residues. Assay used: immunoSEQ multiplex PCR; TCRdb lists only in-frame clones, some missing. The sample shows about 77,000 clones, approximately 86% of them seen only once. These data are taken from a study of OX40 agonist ivuxolimab in advanced cancers. Study-wide context: Ivuxolimab doses were 0.01, 0.1, 0.3, 1.5, 3 or 10 mg/kg every 2 weeks. Patients with prior anti-PD-1, anti-PD-L1 or anti-CTLA-4 therapy were eligible; about 40% had some. Age averaged 60 years (range about 23 to 85), and more than 80% were male.

The V and J genes are TRBV2 and TRBJ2-5, with D possibly matching TRBD1 (6 bases). The source of this sequence is an adult with an advanced solid tumor such as melanoma, head and neck, liver or kidney cancer. This sample comprised CD4+ or CD8+ T cells sorted from blood, obtained in a trial of the OX40 agonist ivuxolimab. CDR3 coding DNA: TGTGCCAGCCTGGGACAATTCGAAGAGACCCAGTACTTC. Its translation: CASLGQFEETQYF.